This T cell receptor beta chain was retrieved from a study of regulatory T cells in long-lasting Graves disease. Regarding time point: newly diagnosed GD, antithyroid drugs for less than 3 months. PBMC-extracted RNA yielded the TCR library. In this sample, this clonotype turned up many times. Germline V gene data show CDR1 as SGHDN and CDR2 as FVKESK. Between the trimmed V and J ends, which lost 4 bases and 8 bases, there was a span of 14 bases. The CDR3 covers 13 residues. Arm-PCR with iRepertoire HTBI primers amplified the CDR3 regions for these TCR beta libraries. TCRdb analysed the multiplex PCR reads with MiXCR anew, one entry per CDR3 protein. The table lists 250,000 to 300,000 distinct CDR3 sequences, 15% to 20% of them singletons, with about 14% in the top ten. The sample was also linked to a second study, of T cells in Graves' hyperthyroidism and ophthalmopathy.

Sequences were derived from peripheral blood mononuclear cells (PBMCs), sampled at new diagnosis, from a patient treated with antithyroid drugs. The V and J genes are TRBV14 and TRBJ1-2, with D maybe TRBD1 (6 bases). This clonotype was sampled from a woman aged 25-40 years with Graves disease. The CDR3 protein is CASSPAGAGGYTF. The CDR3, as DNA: TGTGCCAGCAGCCCAGCGGGGGCAGGGGGCTACACCTTC.